The clone carrying this T cell receptor beta chain was recorded once. Per the germline V gene, CDR1 is SGHTA and CDR2 is FQGNSA. V lost 6 bases and J lost 1; bases outside the gene matches: 9. The CDR3 has 16 amino acids. Cohorts were determined from participant-reported clinical history. Authors' analysis steps: Nucleated cell number was recorded as an estimate derived from reference gene primer amplification. Some clones are missing from TCRdb's copy, which holds only in-frame ones; the method was immunoSEQ multiplex PCR. V and J calls and clone size come straight from that table; D and trimming were deduced from the DNA. The repertoire consists of approximately 200,000 clones, with about 80% occurring once and the leading ten covering under 1.5%. The record originates from a study of blood T cell repertoires in COVID-19. Study overall: T cells, B-cell-depleted T cells, or PBMCs provided the cDNA or gDNA that served as material.

Sequenced sample: PBMCs or T cells enriched from blood (not recorded which). This TCR came from a woman between 40 and 50 years old with acute COVID-19. This chain links TRBV7-2 with TRBJ2-5; TRBD2 aligns across 9 bases. CDR3 loop: CASRVRGGLAQETQYF. The CDR3, as DNA: TGTGCCAGCAGAGTAAGAGGGGGACTAGCCCAAGAGACCCAGTACTTC.